This passage covers 17 T cell receptor beta chains from one sample sequenced in a study of T-cell memory formation after mild COVID-19 (dated by TCRdb to about 2021). Library creation used 5' RACE. Sequencing used an Illumina NovaSeq 6000. TCRdb trimmed the raw reads at Q25, called clones with MiXCR and kept productive beta chains. Duplicate CDR3 protein sequences are folded into a single record with the most common DNA and genes. The sample table shows 150,000 to 200,000 distinct CDR3 sequences, and 16% are seen once. Approximately 2.1% of the sample belongs to the ten largest clones. The sample was PBMCs or a T cell subset sorted from them (not recorded which). The source of these receptors is an adult woman who had mild COVID-19 (a few samples of this study predate the infection). The sample titles of this study are shuffled in the database, so cell type and time point are left out; the donor was told from shared clones.

This clonotype was seen a handful of times. The chain has TRBV7-2 and TRBJ2-7, with TRBD2 matching 13 bases. Germline V gene data show CDR1 as SGHTA and CDR2 as FQGNSA. V was clipped by 5 bases and J by 5 bases; unmatched bases: 3. This CDR3 comprises 14 residues. CDR3 protein: CASSTGLAGHEQYF. The DNA of the CDR3 is TGTGCCAGCAGCACGGGACTAGCGGGACACGAGCAGTACTTC.

This clonotype was seen many times. The rearrangement links TRBV5-1 to TRBJ2-5, with D perhaps TRBD2 (6 bases). The CDR3 spans 16 residues. V was shortened by 0 bases and J by 2 bases, with 14 bases between the two germline ends. The germline V gene encodes CDR1 SGHRS and CDR2 YFSETQ. CDR3 sequence: CASSLGFGAGQETQYF. CDR3 coding DNA: TGCGCCAGCAGCTTGGGTTTCGGGGCGGGACAAGAGACCCAGTACTTC.

The chain carries TRBV6-6 and TRBJ2-5, with D perhaps TRBD1 or TRBD2 (5 bases each). The germline V and J ends were trimmed by 8 bases and 5 bases, with 15 bases remaining between them. This CDR3 contains 13 residues. Germline V lookup: CDR1 MNHNY, CDR2 SVGAGI (reference sequence). The CDR3 protein is CASWGIGGETQYF. The CDR3 DNA follows: TGTGCCAGCTGGGGGATCGGTGGGGAGACCCAGTACTTC.

In this sample, this clonotype turned up a few times. This chain joins TRBV6-1 and TRBJ2-1, with TRBD1 matching 8 bases. Losses at the gene ends were 8 bases for V and 7 bases for J; bases not matched to a gene: 10. Germline values: CDR1 MNHNS, CDR2 SASEGT. This CDR3 region has 14 residues. The CDR3 nucleotides read TGTGCCAGCGATACCCGGGACAGGAAAAATGAGCAGTTCTTC. Amino acid sequence: CASDTRDRKNEQFF.

This clonotype has a handful of counts. The chain couples TRBV12-3 or TRBV12-4 to TRBJ2-2; D not resolved. The CDR3 has 14 residues. The ends were cut back, 6 bases at V and 1 base at J, with 9 bases in the middle. Here the CDR3 reads CASSPLRNTGELFF. The DNA of the CDR3 is TGTGCCAGCAGCCCCCTTCGGAACACCGGGGAGCTGTTTTTT.

This clonotype showed up just a few times. The chain combines TRBV2 with TRBJ2-7; TRBD1 is a possible D gene (6 bases). In germline, CDR1 is SNHLY, CDR2 FYNNEI. The CDR3 covers 14 residues. The V and J ends lost 6 bases and 2 bases respectively, with 14 bases between them. CDR3 DNA: TGTGCCAGCAGCGCCAAACAGGGCCCCTACGAGCAGTACTTC. Translated: CASSAKQGPYEQYF.

This chain uses TRBV2 with TRBJ2-7; 10 bases align to TRBD2. V dropped 3 bases and J dropped 3; count of bases not matched to a gene: 5. The CDR3 loop spans 15 amino acids. Germline lookup yields CDR1 SNHLY and CDR2 FYNNEI. The CDR3 reads CASSDMPSGSYEQYF. The CDR3 DNA follows: TGTGCCAGCAGTGATATGCCTAGCGGGAGCTACGAGCAGTACTTC.

The V call is TRBV7-8, the J call TRBJ1-2, with a tentative D call TRBD1 (6 bases). Trimming took off 5 bases at V and 3 bases at J, with 13 bases between the two ends. The CDR3 is made up of 14 amino acids. The germline V gene has CDR1 SGHVS and CDR2 FQNEAQ. The CDR3: CASSLRDTYYGYTF. The CDR3 region has the DNA TGTGCCAGCAGCCTACGGGACACCTACTATGGCTACACCTTC.

The J gene is TRBJ1-4, the V gene TRBV12-3 or TRBV12-4; D possibly corresponds to TRBD1 (5 bases). V lost 10 bases and J 8 bases, leaving 17 bases between the germline ends. CDR3 length: 13 amino acids. The DNA for the CDR3 is TGTGCCACGCGACGTGGGGGGGACGAAAAACTGTTTTTT. It is translated as CATRRGGDEKLFF.

V is TRBV5-1 and J is TRBJ1-6, with D tentatively TRBD1 (6 bases). The CDR3 totals 17 residues. V gave up 4 bases and J gave up 7 bases, with 21 bases separating them. Germline CDR1 SGHRS, CDR2 YFSETQ. The CDR3 DNA is TGCGCCAGCAGCACCTTTCTCCAGGACAGTGGGAATTCACCCCTCCACTTT. This sequence encodes CASSTFLQDSGNSPLHF.

This clonotype has a handful of counts. The chain carries TRBV6-5 and TRBJ1-4, with no clear D. Germline assignment: CDR1 MNHEY and CDR2 SVGAGI. V was pared by 5 bases and J by 2 bases, with 12 bases between. CDR3 size: 15 residues. The CDR3 nucleotides are TGTGCCAGCAGTGCTGGTTGGCAGACTAATGAAAAACTGTTTTTT. Translation: CASSAGWQTNEKLFF.

V gene TRBV7-3 combines with J gene TRBJ2-1; D remains unclear. The CDR3 extends over 15 amino acids. Germline V gene lookup returns CDR1 SGHTA and CDR2 FQGTGA. V lost 0 bases, J lost 8 bases, and 14 bases lay in between. In DNA form, the CDR3 reads TGTGCCAGCAGCTTAACGGCCCCTCAAAAGGATGAGCAGTTCTTC. Protein: CASSLTAPQKDEQFF.

The chain combines TRBV5-1 with TRBJ1-2; possible D gene TRBD1, 5 bases. V was pared by 0 bases and J by 8 bases, with 11 bases between. The germline V gene has CDR1 SGHRS and CDR2 YFSETQ. This CDR3 has 13 amino acids. The CDR3 sequence is CASSLDPDRGYTF. DNA for the CDR3: TGCGCCAGCAGCTTGGACCCTGACAGAGGCTACACCTTC.

The chain couples TRBV7-6 to TRBJ1-1; tentative D call: TRBD1 (5 bases). The V and J ends lost 5 bases and 5 bases respectively, with 18 bases between them. The germline V gene encodes CDR1 SGHVS and CDR2 FNYEAQ. The CDR3 is 15 amino acids. The CDR3 DNA follows: TGTGCCAGCAGCAGCCAAAGCGACGGGGGTACTGAAGCTTTCTTT. It encodes CASSSQSDGGTEAFF.

The chain is built from TRBV7-2 and TRBJ1-5; possible D gene TRBD1, 6 bases. This CDR3 is built from 13 residues. V lost 0 bases and J 9 bases, leaving 9 bases between the germline ends. Germline loops: CDR1 SGHTA, CDR2 FQGNSA. CDR3 in DNA: TGTGCCAGCAGCTTAGCACAGGGCGGGCCCCAGCATTTT. This codes for CASSLAQGGPQHF.

The gene calls are TRBV6-5 and TRBJ2-1, with TRBD2 matching 8 bases. J gave up 6 bases and V 2 bases, and 6 bases lay outside the gene matches. The CDR3 runs 15 residues. Germline loops: CDR1 MNHEY, CDR2 SVGAGI. The CDR3 DNA sequence: TGTGCCAGCAGTTACGGCGGGGGGCGAGGCAATGAGCAGTTCTTC. Amino acid sequence: CASSYGGGRGNEQFF.

V is TRBV7-2 and J is TRBJ2-1; 11 nucleotides line up with TRBD2. V shed 5 bases, J shed 10 bases, and the junction held 10 bases outside the gene matches. This CDR3 is built from 15 residues. Germline V gives CDR1 SGHTA, CDR2 FQGNSA. CDR3 region: CASSQGLADRAEQFF. The CDR3 DNA sequence: TGTGCCAGCAGCCAGGGACTAGCGGACAGGGCGGAGCAGTTCTTC.